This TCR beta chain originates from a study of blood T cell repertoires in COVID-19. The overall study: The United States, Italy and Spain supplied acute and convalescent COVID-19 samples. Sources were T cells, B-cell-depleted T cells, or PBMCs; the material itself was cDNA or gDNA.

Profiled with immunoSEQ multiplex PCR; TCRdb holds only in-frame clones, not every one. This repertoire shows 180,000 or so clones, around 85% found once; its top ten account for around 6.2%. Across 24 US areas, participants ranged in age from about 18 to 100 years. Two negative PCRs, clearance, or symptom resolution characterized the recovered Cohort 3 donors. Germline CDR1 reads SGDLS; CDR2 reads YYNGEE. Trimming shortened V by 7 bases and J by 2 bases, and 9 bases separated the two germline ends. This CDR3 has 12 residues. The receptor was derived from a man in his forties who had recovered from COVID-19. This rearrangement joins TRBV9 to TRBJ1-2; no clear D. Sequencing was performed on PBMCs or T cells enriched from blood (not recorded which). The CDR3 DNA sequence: TGTGCCAGCGGTCAGAACAACTATGGCTACACCTTC. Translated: CASGQNNYGYTF.